This T cell receptor beta chain comes out of a study of T cell responses to AZD1222 COVID-19 vaccine. Trimming removed 7 bases at V and 5 bases at J, with 21 bases between. Germline V lookup: CDR1 SGHTA, CDR2 FQGNSA. The CDR3 length is 15 residues. TCRdb's copy holds only in-frame clones and misses some; the assay was immunoSEQ multiplex PCR. The sample carries fewer than 90,000 clones, around 84% recorded once. This chain links TRBV7-2 with TRBJ2-7, with D possibly TRBD2 on 5 matching bases. Here the sequenced sample was peripheral blood, taken 28 days after the second AZD1222 dose. The clonotype comes from an adult who received the AZD1222 COVID-19 vaccine. The DNA for the CDR3 is TGTGCCAGCAATTCTCCGAAGGGAGCGAACAACGAGCAGTACTTC. Residues: CASNSPKGANNEQYF. Drawing the rest from reference TRBV7-2 and TRBJ2-7, the complete variable domain is GAGVSQSPSNKVTEKGKDVELRCDPISGHTALYWYRQSLGQGLEFLIYFQGNSAPDKSGLPSDRFSAERTGGSVSTLTIQRTQQEDSAVYLCASNSPKGANNEQYFGPGTRLTVT.